This TCR beta chain was sequenced for a study of monozygotic twins with inflammatory bowel disease. This CDR3 region has 15 residues. Germline-derived CDR1 and CDR2 are KGHSH and LQKENI. Using the 5' RACE reads, TCRdb records one entry per CDR3 protein without DNA. Its listing shows about 210,000 distinct CDR3 sequences. This clonotype was obtained from a human donor with ulcerative colitis or Crohn's disease, or a healthy co-twin of an affected twin (not recorded which). V is TRBV18 and J is TRBJ1-2; the D call from TCRdb, TRBD1, cannot be confirmed without DNA. The sample was blood. CDR3 in amino acids: CASSPRQGLDGGYTF. Based on the CDR3 plus reference TRBV18 and TRBJ1-2, the full variable domain is NAGVMQNPRHLVRRRGQEARLRCSPMKGHSHVYWYRQLPEEGLKFMVYLQKENIIDESGMPKERFSAEFPKEGPSILRIQQVVRGDSAAYFCASSPRQGLDGGYTFGSGTRLTVV.